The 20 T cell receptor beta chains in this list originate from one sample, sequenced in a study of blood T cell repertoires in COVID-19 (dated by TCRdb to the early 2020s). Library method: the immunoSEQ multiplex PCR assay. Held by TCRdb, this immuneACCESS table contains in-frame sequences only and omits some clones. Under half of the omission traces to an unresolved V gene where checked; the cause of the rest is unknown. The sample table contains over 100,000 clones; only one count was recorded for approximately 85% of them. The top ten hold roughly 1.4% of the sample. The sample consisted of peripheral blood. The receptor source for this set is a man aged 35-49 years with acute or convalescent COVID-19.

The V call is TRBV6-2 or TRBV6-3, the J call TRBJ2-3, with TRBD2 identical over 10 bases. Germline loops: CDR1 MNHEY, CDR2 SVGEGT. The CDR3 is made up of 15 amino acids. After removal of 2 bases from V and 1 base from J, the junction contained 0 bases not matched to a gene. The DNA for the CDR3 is TGTGCCAGCAGTTACGGGACTAGCGGCACAGATACGCAGTATTTT. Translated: CASSYGTSGTDTQYF.

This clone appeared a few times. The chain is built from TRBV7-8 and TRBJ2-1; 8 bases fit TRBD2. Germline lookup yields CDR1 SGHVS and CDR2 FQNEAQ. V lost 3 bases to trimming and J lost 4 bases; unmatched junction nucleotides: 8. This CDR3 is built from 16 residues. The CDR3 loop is CASSFFSGVKYNEQFF. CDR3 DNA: TGTGCCAGCAGCTTCTTTAGCGGGGTGAAATACAATGAGCAGTTCTTC.

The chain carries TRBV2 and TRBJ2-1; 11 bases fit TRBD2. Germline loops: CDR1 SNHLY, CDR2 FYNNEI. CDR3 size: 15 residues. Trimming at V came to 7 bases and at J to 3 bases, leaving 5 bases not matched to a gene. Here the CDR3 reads CASNTGLAVYNEQFF. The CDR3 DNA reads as TGTGCCAGCAACACGGGACTAGCGGTCTACAATGAGCAGTTCTTC.

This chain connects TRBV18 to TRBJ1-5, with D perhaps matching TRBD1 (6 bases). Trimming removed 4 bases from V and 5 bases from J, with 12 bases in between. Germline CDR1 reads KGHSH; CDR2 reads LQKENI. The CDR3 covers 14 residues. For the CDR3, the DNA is TGTGCCAGCTCACGGACAGATGGAGATCAGCCCCAGCATTTT. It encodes CASSRTDGDQPQHF.

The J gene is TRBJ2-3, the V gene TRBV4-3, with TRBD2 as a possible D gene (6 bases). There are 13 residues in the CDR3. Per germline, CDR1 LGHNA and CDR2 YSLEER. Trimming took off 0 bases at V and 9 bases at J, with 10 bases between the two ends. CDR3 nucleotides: TGCGCCAGCAGCCAAGAATCGGGGGAGACGCAGTATTTT. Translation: CASSQESGETQYF.

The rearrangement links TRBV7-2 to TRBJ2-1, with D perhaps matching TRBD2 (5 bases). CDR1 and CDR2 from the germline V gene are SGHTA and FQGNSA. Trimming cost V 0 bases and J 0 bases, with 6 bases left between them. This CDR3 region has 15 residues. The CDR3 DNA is TGTGCCAGCAGCTTAGCGGGGAGCTCCTACAATGAGCAGTTCTTC. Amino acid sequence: CASSLAGSSYNEQFF.

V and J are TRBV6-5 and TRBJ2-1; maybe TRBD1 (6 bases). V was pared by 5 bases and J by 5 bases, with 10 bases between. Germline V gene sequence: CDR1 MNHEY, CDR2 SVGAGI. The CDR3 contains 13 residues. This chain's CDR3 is CASSRDRHNEQFF. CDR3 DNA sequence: TGTGCCAGCAGTCGCGACAGGCACAATGAGCAGTTCTTC.

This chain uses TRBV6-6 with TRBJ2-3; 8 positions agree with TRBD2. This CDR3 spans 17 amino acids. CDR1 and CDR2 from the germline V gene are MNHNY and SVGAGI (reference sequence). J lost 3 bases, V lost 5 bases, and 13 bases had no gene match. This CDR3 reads CASSPWMSGSRTDTQYF. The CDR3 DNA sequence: TGTGCCAGCAGTCCCTGGATGAGCGGGAGTAGAACAGATACGCAGTATTTT.

CDR3 loop: CASSPRTSLGETQYF. The DNA for the CDR3 is TGTGCCAGCAGCCCAAGGACTAGTTTGGGTGAGACCCAGTACTTC. This chain links TRBV7-9 with TRBJ2-5; 7 bases map to TRBD2. With V trimmed by 5 bases and J by 5 bases, 11 bases remained unmatched. The V gene's germline CDR1 is SEHNR and CDR2 FQNEAQ (reference sequence). There are 15 residues in the CDR3.

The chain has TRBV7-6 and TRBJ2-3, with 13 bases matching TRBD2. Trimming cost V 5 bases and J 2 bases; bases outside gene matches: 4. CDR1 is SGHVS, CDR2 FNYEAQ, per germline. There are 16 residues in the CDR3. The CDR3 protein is CASSLGLAGTTDTQYF. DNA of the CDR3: TGTGCCAGCAGCCTGGGACTAGCGGGGACCACAGATACGCAGTATTTT.

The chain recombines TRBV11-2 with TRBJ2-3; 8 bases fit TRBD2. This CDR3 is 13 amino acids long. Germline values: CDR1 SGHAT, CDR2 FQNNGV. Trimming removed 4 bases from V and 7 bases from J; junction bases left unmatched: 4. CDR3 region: CASSSRGVYTQYF. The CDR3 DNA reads TGTGCCAGCAGCTCGCGGGGGGTATATACGCAGTATTTT.

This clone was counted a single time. The chain's CDR3 is CASSTLLAVNTGELFF. In DNA form, the CDR3 reads TGTGCCAGCAGCACCCTCCTAGCGGTTAACACCGGGGAGCTGTTTTTT. The genes are TRBV27 and TRBJ2-2, with 7 positions matching TRBD2. CDR1 and CDR2 from the germline V gene are MNHEY and SMNVEV (reference sequence). This CDR3 spans 16 amino acids. J gave up 2 bases and V 6 bases, and 9 bases lay outside the gene matches.

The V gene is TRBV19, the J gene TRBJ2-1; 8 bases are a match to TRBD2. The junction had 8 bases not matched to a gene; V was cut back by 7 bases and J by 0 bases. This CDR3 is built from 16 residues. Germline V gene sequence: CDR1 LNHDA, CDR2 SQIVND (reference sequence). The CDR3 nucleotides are TGTGCCAGTACCAGAAGCGGGAGTCTCTCCTACAATGAGCAGTTCTTC. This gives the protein CASTRSGSLSYNEQFF.

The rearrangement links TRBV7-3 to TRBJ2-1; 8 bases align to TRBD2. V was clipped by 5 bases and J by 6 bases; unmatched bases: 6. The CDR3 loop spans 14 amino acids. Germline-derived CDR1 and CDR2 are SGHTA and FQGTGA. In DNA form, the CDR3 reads TGTGCCAGCAGCCCGGGGGGGCTATTCAATGAGCAGTTCTTC. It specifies CASSPGGLFNEQFF.

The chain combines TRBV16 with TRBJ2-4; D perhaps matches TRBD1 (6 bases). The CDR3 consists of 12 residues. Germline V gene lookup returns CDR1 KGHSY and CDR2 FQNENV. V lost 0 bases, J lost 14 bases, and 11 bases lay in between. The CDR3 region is CASSQSGDKKYF. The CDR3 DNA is TGTGCCAGCAGCCAATCGGGGGACAAGAAGTACTTC.

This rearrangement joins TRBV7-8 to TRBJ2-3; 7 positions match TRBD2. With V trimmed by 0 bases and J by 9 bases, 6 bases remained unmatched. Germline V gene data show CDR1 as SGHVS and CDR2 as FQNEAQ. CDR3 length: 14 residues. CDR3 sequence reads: CASSLAGQGGTQYF. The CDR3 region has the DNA TGTGCCAGCAGCTTAGCCGGGCAGGGAGGGACGCAGTATTTT.

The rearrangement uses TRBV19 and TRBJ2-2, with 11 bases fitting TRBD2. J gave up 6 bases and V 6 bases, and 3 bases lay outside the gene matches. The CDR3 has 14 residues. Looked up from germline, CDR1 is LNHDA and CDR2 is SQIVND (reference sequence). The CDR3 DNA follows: TGTGCCAGTAGACCGGGACTAGCGGCCGGGGAGCTGTTTTTT. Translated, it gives CASRPGLAAGELFF.

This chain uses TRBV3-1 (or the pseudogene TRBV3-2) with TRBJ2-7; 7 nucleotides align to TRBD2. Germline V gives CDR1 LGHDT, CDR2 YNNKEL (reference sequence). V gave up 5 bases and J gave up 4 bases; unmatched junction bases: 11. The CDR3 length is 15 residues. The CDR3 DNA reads TGTGCCAGCAGCGGATTAGGAGCGGGAAAGTACGAGCAGTACTTC. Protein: CASSGLGAGKYEQYF.

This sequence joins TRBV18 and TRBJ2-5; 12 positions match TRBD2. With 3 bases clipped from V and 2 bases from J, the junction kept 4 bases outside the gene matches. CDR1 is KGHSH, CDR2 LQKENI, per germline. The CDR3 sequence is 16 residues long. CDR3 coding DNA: TGTGCCAGCTCACCCGGACTAGCGGGACGACAAGAGACCCAGTACTTC. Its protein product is CASSPGLAGRQETQYF. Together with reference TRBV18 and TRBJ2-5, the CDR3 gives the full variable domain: NAGVMQNPRHLVRRRGQEARLRCSPMKGHSHVYWYRQLPEEGLKFMVYLQKENIIDESGMPKERFSAEFPKEGPSILRIQQVVRGDSAAYFCASSPGLAGRQETQYFGPGTRLLVL.

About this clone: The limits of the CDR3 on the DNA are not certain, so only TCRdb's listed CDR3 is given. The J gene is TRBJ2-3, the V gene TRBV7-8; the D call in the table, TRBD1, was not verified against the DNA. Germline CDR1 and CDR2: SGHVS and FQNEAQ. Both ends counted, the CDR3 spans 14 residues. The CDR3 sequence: CASSLWTRTDTQYF.